This is a list of T cell receptor beta chains from one sample in a study of glioma-infiltrating T cells after dendritic cell vaccination. The repertoire was sequenced with immunoSEQ multiplex PCR; TCRdb's copy has only in-frame clones and lacks some. Found here are tens of thousands of clones, under 90% of them singletons; the top ten hold 2.5% to 3.5%. This sample comprised blood, obtained before dendritic cell vaccination. The receptors were sampled from a human donor with glioblastoma. CDR3s leave out the opening cysteine and the closing phenylalanine or tryptophan. The D gene is left open where the match is weak.

D | V | CDR3
TRBD1 | TRBV12-5 | ASGLTGGTGELF
- | TRBV6-1 | ASRFLDTGELF
- | TRBV7-9 | ASSFGSTNYGYT
TRBD1 | TRBV4-1 | ASSQFWTGAGNTIY
- | TRBV6-1 | ASAQGRTNEKLF
TRBD2 | TRBV7-2 | ASSPGTSASYEQY
- | TRBV21-1 | ASSGPKHNEQF
TRBD2 | TRBV10-3 | AISAQRGLVETQY
TRBD1 | TRBV7-8 | ASSPGQAATYEQY
- | TRBV30 | AWSVGDPGYT
TRBD1 | TRBV2 | ASSWDREFYGYT
- | TRBV18 | ASSQGNDGYT
- | TRBV6-5 | ASRPDSYTGELF
- | TRBV14 | ASSPKPGLLSYEQY
TRBD2 | TRBV19 | ASTKGTSGTANTGELF
- | TRBV21-1 | ASSKTCLCGTGQETQY
- | TRBV7-2 | ASRKPGSTYEQY
TRBD2 | TRBV13 | ASSLGVREGADTQY
- | TRBV29-1 | SVGSGSYNEQF
- | TRBV5-1 | ASSLAGSGNTDTQY
TRBD1 | TRBV14 | ASSPPGQGIDEQY
TRBD1 | TRBV7-9 | ASSYGTGKYEQY
TRBD1 | TRBV10-2 | ASGRDRQETQY